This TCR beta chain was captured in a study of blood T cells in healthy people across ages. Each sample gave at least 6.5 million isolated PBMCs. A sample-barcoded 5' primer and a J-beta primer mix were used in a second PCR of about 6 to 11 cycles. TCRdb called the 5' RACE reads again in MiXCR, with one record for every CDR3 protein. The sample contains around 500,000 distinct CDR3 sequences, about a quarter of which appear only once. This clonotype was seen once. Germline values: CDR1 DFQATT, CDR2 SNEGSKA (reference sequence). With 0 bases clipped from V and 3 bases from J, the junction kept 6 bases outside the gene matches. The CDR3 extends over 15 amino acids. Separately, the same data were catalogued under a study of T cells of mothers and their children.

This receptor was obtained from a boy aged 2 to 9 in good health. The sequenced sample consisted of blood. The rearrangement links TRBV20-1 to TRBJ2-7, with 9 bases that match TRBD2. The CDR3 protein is CSARDRKTSGYEQYF. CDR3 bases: TGCAGTGCTAGAGATCGGAAGACTAGCGGCTACGAGCAGTACTTC.